The clone carrying this T cell receptor beta chain was counted a few times. The antigen is not known. This CDR3 spans 19 amino acids. The trim removed 0 bases at V and 2 bases at J, leaving 9 bases unmatched. CDR1 is SGHTA, CDR2 FQGTGA, per germline. This specimen comes from a study of identical twins. Whole-study results and caveats: Donors were not followed over many years; analysis was cross-sectional.

Template switching supplied a universal primer site; unique molecular identifiers were carried on the cDNA. TCRdb ran MiXCR on the 5' RACE reads and lists one entry per CDR3 protein. The data hold about 700,000 distinct CDR3 sequences, with under 9% observed a single time. The same data also contributed to another study, on yellow fever vaccine responses in identical twins.

The TCR originated in a woman between 18 and 29 years old in good health. The rearrangement joins TRBV7-3 to TRBJ2-3, with 12 bases identical to TRBD2. What was sequenced was PBMCs. The CDR3 DNA sequence: TGTGCCAGCAGCTTAACGGGTCCGACTAGCGGGGGTTCCACAGATACGCAGTATTTT. Translating gives CASSLTGPTSGGSTDTQYF.